This T cell receptor (beta chain) is drawn from a study of T cell repertoires in cytomegalovirus infection. Study background: Indications came from public TCR beta signatures; they pointed to CMV infection and to a matching HLA type. Study-wide points: CMV-specific HLA-C-restricted TCR beta clonotypes dominated the ex vivo response.

Germline values: CDR1 SGHVS, CDR2 FQNEAQ. Trimming removed 0 bases from V and 1 base from J; junction bases left unmatched: 4. The CDR3 is 16 residues long. This clonotype has only a few counts. Its antigen is currently unknown. TCRdb reprocessed the reads via MiXCR and lists one record per CDR3 protein. The sample contains about 150,000 distinct CDR3 sequences, around 24% of which appear only once. Input material: PBMCs. The receptor's source is a human donor in good health (CMV status not recorded). Some clones in this sample may be carry-over from other donors' samples. V usage is TRBV7-8 and J usage is TRBJ1-2; 8 bases are a match to TRBD1. Here the CDR3 DNA reads TGTGCCAGCAGCTTAGCAATGACAGGGGTTAACTATGGCTACACCTTC. This sequence encodes CASSLAMTGVNYGYTF.